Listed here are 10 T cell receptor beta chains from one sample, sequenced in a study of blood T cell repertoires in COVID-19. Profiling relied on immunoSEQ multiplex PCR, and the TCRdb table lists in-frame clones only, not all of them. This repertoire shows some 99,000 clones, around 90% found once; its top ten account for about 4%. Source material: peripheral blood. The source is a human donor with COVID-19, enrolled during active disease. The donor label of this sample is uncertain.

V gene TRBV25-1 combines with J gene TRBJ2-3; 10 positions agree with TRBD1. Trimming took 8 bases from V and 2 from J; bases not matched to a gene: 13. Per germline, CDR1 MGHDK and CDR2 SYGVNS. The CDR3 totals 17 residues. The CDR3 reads CASLLKGQGVHTDTQYF. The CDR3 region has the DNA TGTGCCAGCTTATTGAAAGGACAGGGGGTGCACACAGATACGCAGTATTTT.

The CDR3 bases are TGTGCCAGCAGCCTCCCCCCCTACAATGAGCAGTTCTTC. This encodes CASSLPPYNEQFF. The rearrangement uses TRBV7-9 and TRBJ2-1; D unresolved. Germline V gene sequence: CDR1 SEHNR, CDR2 FQNEAQ (reference sequence). V was clipped by 5 bases and J by 2 bases, with 7 bases between them. CDR3 length: 13 residues.

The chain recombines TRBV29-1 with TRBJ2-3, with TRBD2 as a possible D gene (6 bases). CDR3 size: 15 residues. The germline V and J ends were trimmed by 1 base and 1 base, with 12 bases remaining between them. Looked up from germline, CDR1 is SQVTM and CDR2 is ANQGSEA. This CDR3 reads CSVEGPRGGTDTQYF. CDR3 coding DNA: TGCAGCGTTGAAGGCCCACGCGGGGGCACAGATACGCAGTATTTT.

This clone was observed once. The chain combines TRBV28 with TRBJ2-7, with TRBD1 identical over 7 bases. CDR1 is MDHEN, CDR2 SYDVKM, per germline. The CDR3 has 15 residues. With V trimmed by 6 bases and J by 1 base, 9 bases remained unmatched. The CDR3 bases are TGTGCCAGCAGGCGCCCCCGACAGGGATCCTACGAGCAGTACTTC. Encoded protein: CASRRPRQGSYEQYF.

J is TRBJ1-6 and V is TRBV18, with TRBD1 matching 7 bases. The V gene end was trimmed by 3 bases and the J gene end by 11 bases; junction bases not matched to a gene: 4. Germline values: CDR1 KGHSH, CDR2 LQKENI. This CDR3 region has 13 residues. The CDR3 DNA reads TGTGCCAGCTCACCGGGGACAGATACACCCCTCCACTTT. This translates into CASSPGTDTPLHF.

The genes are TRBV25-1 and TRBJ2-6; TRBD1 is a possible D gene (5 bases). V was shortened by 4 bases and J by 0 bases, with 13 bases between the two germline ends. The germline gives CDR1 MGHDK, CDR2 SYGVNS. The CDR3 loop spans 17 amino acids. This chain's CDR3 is CASSVRAVTSGANVLTF. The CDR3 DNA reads TGTGCCAGCAGTGTCAGGGCTGTGACCTCTGGGGCCAACGTCCTGACTTTC.

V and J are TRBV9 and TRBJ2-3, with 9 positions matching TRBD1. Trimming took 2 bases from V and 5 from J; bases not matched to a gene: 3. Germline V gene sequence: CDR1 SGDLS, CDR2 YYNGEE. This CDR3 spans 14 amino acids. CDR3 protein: CASSVGQGGDTQYF. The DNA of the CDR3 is TGTGCCAGCAGCGTGGGACAGGGCGGAGATACGCAGTATTTT.

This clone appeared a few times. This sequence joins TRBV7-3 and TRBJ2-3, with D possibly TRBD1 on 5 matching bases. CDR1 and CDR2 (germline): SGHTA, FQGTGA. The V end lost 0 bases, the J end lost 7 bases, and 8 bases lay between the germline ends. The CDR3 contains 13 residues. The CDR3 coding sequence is TGTGCCAGCAGCTTAACGGGGCATAATACGCAGTATTTT. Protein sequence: CASSLTGHNTQYF.

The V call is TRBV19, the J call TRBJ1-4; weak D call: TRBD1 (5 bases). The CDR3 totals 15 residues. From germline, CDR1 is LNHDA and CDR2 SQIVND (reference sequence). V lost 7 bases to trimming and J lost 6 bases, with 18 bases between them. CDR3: CASTVLGLGDEKLFF. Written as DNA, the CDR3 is TGTGCCAGTACTGTATTGGGACTAGGGGATGAAAAACTGTTTTTT.

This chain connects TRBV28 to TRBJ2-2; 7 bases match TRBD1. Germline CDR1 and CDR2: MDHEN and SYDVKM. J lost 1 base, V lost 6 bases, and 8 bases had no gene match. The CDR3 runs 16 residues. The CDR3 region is CASRYKTGLNTGELFF. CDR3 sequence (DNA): TGTGCCAGCAGATATAAGACAGGGCTGAACACCGGGGAGCTGTTTTTT.